This is a list of T cell receptor beta chains from one sample in a study of T cell changes during pregnancy in multiple sclerosis. The repertoire was sequenced with immunoSEQ multiplex PCR; TCRdb's copy has only in-frame clones and lacks some. Among roughly 18,000 clones listed, 88% were seen once. The material was CD8+ T cells from peripheral blood mononuclear cells, obtained after pregnancy. The receptor set was obtained from a female donor in good health, enrolled as a control in a pregnancy study. The CDR3 runs from the conserved cysteine through the conserved F or W. A D gene is named only where the DNA matches it firmly. Some rows have no size entry. The others give once, few or many, or a class for an expanded clone.

CASSQNRGHGGYTF	TGCGCCAGCAGCCAAAACAGGGGGCACGGTGGCTACACCTTC	TRBD1	TRBV4-3	TRBJ1-2	-
CASSPGRGGWANEKLFF	TGTGCCAGCAGCCCGGGAAGAGGGGGCTGGGCTAATGAAAAACTGTTTTTT	TRBD1	TRBV7-6	TRBJ1-4	-
CAIRVTQGKSTGELFF	TGTGCCATCAGAGTCACCCAGGGGAAAAGTACCGGGGAGCTGTTTTTT	-	TRBV10-3	TRBJ2-2	-
CASSPQGIGNTIYF	TGTGCCAGCAGTCCCCAGGGGATTGGAAACACCATATATTTT	-	TRBV6-5	TRBJ1-3	once
CASSSVPGQGAEAFF	TGTGCCAGCAGCTCCGTCCCGGGACAGGGGGCTGAAGCTTTCTTT	TRBD1	TRBV7-2	TRBJ1-1	-
CASSSGTSGSNEQFF	TGTGCCAGCAGTTCCGGGACTAGCGGCTCCAATGAGCAGTTCTTC	TRBD2	TRBV27	TRBJ2-1	-
CASSPEGQGNYEQYF	TGCGCCAGCAGCCCGGAGGGACAGGGGAACTACGAGCAGTACTTC	TRBD1	TRBV5-1	TRBJ2-7	-
CASHNRGKGVNEKLFF	TGCGCCAGCCACAACAGGGGGAAAGGGGTTAATGAAAAACTGTTTTTT	TRBD1	TRBV10-1	TRBJ1-4	-
CASSLQGLPYEQYF	TGTGCCAGCAGTTTACAGGGTCTACCCTACGAGCAGTACTTC	-	TRBV27	TRBJ2-7	-
CATGEGGGETQYF	TGTGCCACAGGGGAGGGGGGGGGAGAGACCCAGTACTTC	-	TRBV25-1	TRBJ2-5	-
CASSSDRGINEKLFF	TGTGCCAGCAGTTCGGACAGGGGGATTAATGAAAAACTGTTTTTT	TRBD1	TRBV6-6	TRBJ1-4	-
CASSQDPTGNTEAFF	TGCGCCAGCAGCCAAGATCCTACGGGGAACACTGAAGCTTTCTTT	-	TRBV4-3	TRBJ1-1	-
CASSLPSDRVLNTIYF	TGTGCCAGCAGCCTTCCCTCTGACAGGGTCCTAAACACCATATATTTT	TRBD1	TRBV5-6	TRBJ1-3	-
CAISREDTNEQFF	TGTGCCATATCCCGGGAGGATACAAATGAGCAGTTCTTC	TRBD2	TRBV10-3	TRBJ2-1	-
CASSPTGDYGYTF	TGTGCCAGTAGTCCCACAGGGGACTATGGCTACACCTTC	TRBD1	TRBV19	TRBJ1-2	-
CASSQDSRGGANEQFF	TGCGCCAGCAGCCAAGACTCACGCGGGGGGGCCAATGAGCAGTTCTTC	TRBD2	TRBV4-3	TRBJ2-1	-
CASSPRDSSYNSPLHF	TGTGCCAGCAGCCCCCGGGACAGCTCATATAATTCACCCCTCCACTTT	TRBD1	TRBV5-8	TRBJ1-6	-
CASSVETTQETQYF	TGTGCCAGCAGCGTAGAAACGACTCAAGAGACCCAGTACTTC	-	TRBV9	TRBJ2-5	-
CAWDGVGTEAFF	TGTGCCTGGGACGGGGTGGGGACTGAAGCTTTCTTT	-	TRBV30	TRBJ1-1	-
CASSLGGLRYTDTQYF	TGTGCCAGCAGCTTAGGGGGACTGCGGTACACAGATACGCAGTATTTT	-	TRBV7-9	TRBJ2-3	-
CASSETGGARNEQFF	TGTGCCAGCAGTGAAACGGGGGGGGCCCGCAATGAGCAGTTCTTC	TRBD2	TRBV25-1	TRBJ2-1	-
CASTMIGGAGSYNEQFF	TGTGCCAGCACCATGATCGGGGGGGCCGGTTCCTACAATGAGCAGTTCTTC	TRBD2	TRBV13	TRBJ2-1	-
CASRGGTGNQPQHF	TGTGCCAGCAGGGGGGGGACAGGGAATCAGCCCCAGCATTTT	TRBD1	TRBV27	TRBJ1-5	-
CASSLPRDTNQPQHF	TGTGCCAGCAGCCTGCCCCGGGACACCAATCAGCCCCAGCATTTT	-	TRBV6-1	TRBJ1-5	-
CAWSSGMGGEQYF	TGTGCCTGGAGCTCTGGGATGGGGGGCGAGCAGTACTTC	-	TRBV30	TRBJ2-7	-
CASSSPGGISYNEQFF	TGTGCCAGTAGTTCTCCGGGAGGGATCTCCTACAATGAGCAGTTCTTC	TRBD2	TRBV19	TRBJ2-1	-
CASSLKLYTGNSPLHF	TGTGCCAGCAGTTTAAAATTGTACACGGGGAATTCACCCCTCCACTTT	-	TRBV27	TRBJ1-6	-
CASSLIGQPQHF	TGTGCCAGCAGCTTAATCGGGCAGCCCCAGCATTTT	-	TRBV7-8	TRBJ1-5	few
CASSQDPEIYYEQYF	TGCGCCAGCAGCCAAGATCCAGAAATTTACTACGAGCAGTACTTC	-	TRBV4-3	TRBJ2-7	once
CASSDGDSNEKLFF	TGTGCCAGCAGTGACGGGGATTCTAATGAAAAACTGTTTTTT	-	TRBV6-1	TRBJ1-4	-
CASSDKLGSYEQYF	TGTGCCAGCAGTGATAAACTGGGCAGCTACGAGCAGTACTTC	-	TRBV25-1	TRBJ2-7	-
CASSGTGWQETQYF	TGTGCCAGCAGTGGAACAGGGTGGCAAGAGACCCAGTACTTC	-	TRBV6-1	TRBJ2-5	-
CASSLASGGVYEQYF	TGTGCCAGCAGCTTAGCTAGCGGGGGGGTTTACGAGCAGTACTTC	TRBD2	TRBV11-2	TRBJ2-7	-
CASSSTGGYTF	TGTGCCAGCAGCTCTACAGGTGGCTACACCTTC	-	TRBV5-4	TRBJ1-2	-
CASSEEDSSTDTQYF	TGTGCCAGCAGTGAAGAAGACAGTAGCACAGATACGCAGTATTTT	-	TRBV6-4	TRBJ2-3	few
CATAISSGGAHEQFF	TGTGCCACCGCTATCTCTAGCGGGGGGGCCCATGAGCAGTTCTTC	TRBD2	TRBV15	TRBJ2-1	-
CASSITAGAGSPLHF	TGTGCCAGTAGTATTACGGCAGGGGCCGGTTCACCCCTCCACTTT	-	TRBV19	TRBJ1-6	-
CASSLVGQYNQPQHF	TGTGCCAGCAGCTTAGTGGGGCAGTACAATCAGCCCCAGCATTTT	-	TRBV7-2	TRBJ1-5	-
CASSLASSGSGANVLTF	TGTGCCAGCAGCTTGGCCTCATCGGGGTCTGGGGCCAACGTCCTGACTTTC	-	TRBV5-4	TRBJ2-6	-
CASSELSGANVLTF	TGTGCCAGCAGTGAACTCTCTGGGGCCAACGTCCTGACTTTC	-	TRBV6-1	TRBJ2-6	medium-sized
CSAPLVAGYGYTF	TGCAGCGCCCCCCTTGTGGCAGGCTATGGCTACACCTTC	-	TRBV29-1	TRBJ1-2	-
CASSPGRASYEQYF	TGTGCCAGCAGCCCGGGCAGGGCGTCCTACGAGCAGTACTTC	-	TRBV7-9	TRBJ2-7	-
CASSLTPPTESYGYTF	TGTGCCAGCAGCTTAACGCCCCCGACAGAAAGCTATGGCTACACCTTC	-	TRBV7-2	TRBJ1-2	-
CASSQDLALNYGYTF	TGCGCCAGCAGCCAAGATCTTGCACTTAACTATGGCTACACCTTC	-	TRBV4-3	TRBJ1-2	-
CASSLSDSYGYTF	TGTGCCAGCAGTTTATCGGACAGCTATGGCTACACCTTC	-	TRBV27	TRBJ1-2	-
CASSDSGEGEQFF	TGTGCCAGCAGTGACTCGGGGGAGGGTGAGCAGTTCTTC	TRBD2	TRBV6-4	TRBJ2-1	-
CASSLARPLLTYEQYF	TGTGCCAGCAGCTTGGCGCGGCCCCTTCTAACCTACGAGCAGTACTTC	-	TRBV5-8	TRBJ2-7	once
CSVADREFQFYEQYF	TGCAGCGTTGCGGACAGGGAATTCCAGTTCTACGAGCAGTACTTC	TRBD1	TRBV29-1	TRBJ2-7	-
CASSSRGYLQETQYF	TGTGCCAGCAGTTCGCGGGGTTACCTACAAGAGACCCAGTACTTC	-	TRBV6-5	TRBJ2-5	-
CAWSVGQGGYGYTF	TGTGCCTGGAGTGTAGGACAGGGGGGCTATGGCTACACCTTC	TRBD1	TRBV30	TRBJ1-2	-
CASSPSDRGDGYTF	TGTGCCAGCAGCCCGAGTGACAGGGGGGATGGCTACACCTTC	TRBD1	TRBV7-2	TRBJ1-2	-
CASSPSTGGLTEAFF	TGTGCCAGCAGCCCCAGCACAGGGGGCCTTACTGAAGCTTTCTTT	TRBD1	TRBV7-9	TRBJ1-1	-
CASSGLGTGRAEAFF	TGTGCCAGCAGCGGATTAGGGACAGGGAGAGCCGAAGCTTTCTTT	TRBD1	TRBV13	TRBJ1-1	-
CATSSLQGFQPQHF	TGTGCCACCAGCAGTCTCCAGGGGTTTCAGCCCCAGCATTTT	-	TRBV15	TRBJ1-5	-
CASSLGTGESVEQFF	TGTGCCAGCAGCCTCGGGACAGGGGAATCTGTTGAGCAGTTCTTC	TRBD1	TRBV7-9	TRBJ2-1	-